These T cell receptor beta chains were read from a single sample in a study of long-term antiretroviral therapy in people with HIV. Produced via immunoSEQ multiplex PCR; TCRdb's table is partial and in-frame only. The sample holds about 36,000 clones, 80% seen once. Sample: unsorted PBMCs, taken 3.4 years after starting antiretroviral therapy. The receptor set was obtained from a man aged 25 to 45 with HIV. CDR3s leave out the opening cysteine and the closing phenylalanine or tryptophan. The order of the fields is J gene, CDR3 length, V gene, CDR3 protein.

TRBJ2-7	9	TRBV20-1	SARQGVEQY
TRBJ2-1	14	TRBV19	ASSTTWERPYNEQF
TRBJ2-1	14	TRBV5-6	ASSSGTKVAYNEQF
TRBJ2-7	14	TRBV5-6	ASSYRTSGRSYEQY
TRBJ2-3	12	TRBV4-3	ASTQDYFTDTQY
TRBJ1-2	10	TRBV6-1	ASSNSIYGYT
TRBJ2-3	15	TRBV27	ASSPLAGAGQTDTQY
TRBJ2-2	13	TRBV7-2	ASSPDAALSGELF
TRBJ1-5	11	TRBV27	ASSFAAAQPQH
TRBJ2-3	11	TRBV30	AWTSHSIDTQY
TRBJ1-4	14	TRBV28	ASSLVDRGLGEKLF
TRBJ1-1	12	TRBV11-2	ASSSQRQASEAF
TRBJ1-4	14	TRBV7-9	ASSSWGDTTNEKLF
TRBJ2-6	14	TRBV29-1	SGLFAGTSGANVLT
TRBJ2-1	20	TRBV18	ASSHSRGSVTKSVDRYNEQF
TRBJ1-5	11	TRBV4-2	ASSQEGLGPQH
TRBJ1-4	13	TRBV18	ASSSAGQANEKLF
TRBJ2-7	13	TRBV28	ASSIPTGSYYEQY
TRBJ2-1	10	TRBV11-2	ASSLEGKVFF
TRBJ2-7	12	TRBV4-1	ASSQVAGFYEQY
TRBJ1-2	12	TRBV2	ASSGDRINYGYT
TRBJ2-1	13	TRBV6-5	ASSATPYSYNEQF
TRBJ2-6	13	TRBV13	ASSLVGSGANVLT
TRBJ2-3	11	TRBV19	ASLQTLTDTQY
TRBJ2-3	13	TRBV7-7	ASSLGLAGTDTQY
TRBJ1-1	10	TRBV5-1	ASSSDGGEAF
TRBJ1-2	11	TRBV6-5	ASSYSPSRGYT
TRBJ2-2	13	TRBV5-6	ASSLVFGGTGELF
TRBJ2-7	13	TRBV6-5	ASSFTGTGGSEQY
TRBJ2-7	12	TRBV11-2	ASSTGDHPNEQY
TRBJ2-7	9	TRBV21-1	ASSKGYEQY
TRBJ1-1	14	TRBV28	ASHHRTNRVVGEAF
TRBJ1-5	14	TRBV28	ATIPPTGSSNQPQH
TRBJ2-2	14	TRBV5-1	ASSETGTPNTGELF
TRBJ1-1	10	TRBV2	ASSGQNTEAF
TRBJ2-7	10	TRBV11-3	ASSLRGGEQY
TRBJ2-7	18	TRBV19	ASSSFHLAGGEDRTYEQY
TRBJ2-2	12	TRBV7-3	ASSPRTRPGELF
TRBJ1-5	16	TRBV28	ASSFYPGNAAPNQPQH
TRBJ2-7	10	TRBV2	ASSDQGRRQY
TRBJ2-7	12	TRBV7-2	ASSQTSLVGEQY
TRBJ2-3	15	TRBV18	ASSPQLRQGNTHTQY
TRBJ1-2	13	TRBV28	ASSSGQSRNYGYT
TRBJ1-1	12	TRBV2	ASSEGGGFTEAF
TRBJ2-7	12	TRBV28	ASSFLAGAYEQY
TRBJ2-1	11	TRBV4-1	ASSHNRDNEQF
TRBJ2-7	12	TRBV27	ASSQATGAYEQY
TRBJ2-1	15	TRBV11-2	ASSSTYGGLADNEQF
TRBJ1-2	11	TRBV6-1	ASSRGANYGYT
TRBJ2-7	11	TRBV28	ASSPGYPPEQY
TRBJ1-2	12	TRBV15	ATSRDIQGGGYT
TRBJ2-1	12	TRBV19	ASKQGGPNNEQF